The 29 T cell receptor beta chains listed next were all sequenced from one sample in a study of blood T cell repertoires in COVID-19. Sequenced by immunoSEQ multiplex PCR; TCRdb stores in-frame clones only, minus some. Of 120,000 to 150,000 clones listed, 79% are singletons. The sample was peripheral blood. These TCRs come from a man aged 45 to 65 with active or convalescent COVID-19.

The genes are TRBV27 and TRBJ1-1; D is undetermined. The germline V and J ends were trimmed by 8 bases and 1 base, with 20 bases remaining between them. The CDR3 spans 16 residues. Germline CDR1 MNHEY, CDR2 SMNVEV (reference sequence). CDR3 residues: CASLDPTAFGNTEAFF. The CDR3 bases are TGTGCCAGCCTCGACCCGACTGCGTTTGGGAACACTGAAGCTTTCTTT.

V gene TRBV9 combines with J gene TRBJ2-5, with TRBD1 as a possible D gene (6 bases). CDR1 and CDR2 from the germline V gene are SGDLS and YYNGEE. V lost 2 bases and J lost 1, with 12 bases in between. The CDR3 length is 15 residues. The CDR3 spells CASSVVGALQETQYF. As DNA, the CDR3 is TGTGCCAGCAGCGTGGTGGGGGCCCTCCAAGAGACCCAGTACTTC. Full variable domain (outside the CDR3, taken from reference TRBV9 and TRBJ2-5): DSGVTQTPKHLITATGQRVTLRCSPRSGDLSVYWYQQSLDQGLQFLIQYYNGEERAKGNILERFSAQQFPDLHSELNLSSLELGDSALYFCASSVVGALQETQYFGPGTRLLVL.

This sequence joins TRBV28 and TRBJ2-7; 8 positions agree with TRBD2. There are 16 residues in the CDR3. V lost 5 bases and J lost 2; bases outside the gene matches: 11. Germline loops: CDR1 MDHEN, CDR2 SYDVKM. The CDR3 region is CASSPNSAGVPYEQYF. DNA for the CDR3: TGTGCCAGCAGTCCGAACTCAGCGGGAGTACCCTACGAGCAGTACTTC. The entire variable domain, with the rest obtained from reference TRBV28 and TRBJ2-7, is as follows: DVKVTQSSRYLVKRTGEKVFLECVQDMDHENMFWYRQDPGLGLRLIYFSYDVKMKEKGDIPEGYSVSREKKERFSLILESASTNQTSMYLCASSPNSAGVPYEQYFGPGTRLTVT.

The J gene is TRBJ2-7, the V gene TRBV5-1; D may be TRBD2 (6 bases). The CDR3 runs to 13 residues. Looked up from germline, CDR1 is SGHRS and CDR2 is YFSETQ. V was shortened by 3 bases and J by 2 bases, with 9 bases between the two germline ends. In nucleotides, the CDR3 is TGCGCCAGCAGCTCGGGGACTGCCTACGAGCAGTACTTC. Translation gives CASSSGTAYEQYF.

The V call is TRBV18, the J call TRBJ2-7; TRBD1 matches at 9 bases. CDR3 length equals 15 residues. CDR1 is KGHSH, CDR2 LQKENI, per germline. V was clipped by 3 bases and J by 1 base; unmatched bases: 4. CDR3 protein: CASSPRDRESYEQYF. Written as DNA, the CDR3 is TGTGCCAGCTCACCGAGGGACAGGGAGTCCTACGAGCAGTACTTC.

DNA for the CDR3: TGTGCCATCAGTGGTAGCGGGGGTCCCTACGAGCAGTACTTC. Amino acids: CAISGSGGPYEQYF. The chain links TRBV10-3 to TRBJ2-7; the match to TRBD2 covers 9 bases. The CDR3 contains 14 residues. V gave up 4 bases and J gave up 2 bases; unmatched junction bases: 3. The germline V gene has CDR1 ENHRY and CDR2 SYGVKD.

The rearrangement joins TRBV6-5 to TRBJ2-7; TRBD1 aligns across 8 bases. Per the germline V gene, CDR1 is MNHEY and CDR2 is SVGAGI. The CDR3 is 16 residues long. V shed 0 bases and J 3 bases; nucleotides not matched to a gene: 7. The CDR3: CASSYSKGGTGYEQYF. The CDR3 DNA is TGTGCCAGCAGTTACTCGAAGGGCGGGACAGGCTACGAGCAGTACTTC.

This rearrangement joins TRBV18 to TRBJ2-2, with D possibly being TRBD1 (6 bases). Germline CDR1 reads KGHSH; CDR2 reads LQKENI. V was shortened by 5 bases and J by 6 bases, with 19 bases between the two germline ends. The CDR3 is 16 residues long. The CDR3 DNA is TGTGCCAGCTCAGGACAGTACTCATTGGACGCCGGGGAGCTGTTTTTT. The encoded protein is CASSGQYSLDAGELFF.

This chain uses TRBV4-2 with TRBJ1-1; 12 bases map to TRBD1. V gave up 4 bases and J gave up 3 bases; unmatched junction bases: 6. This CDR3 has 16 amino acids. Germline V gene data show CDR1 as LGHNA and CDR2 as YNFKEQ. This chain's CDR3 is CASSPGDRGRDTEAFF. As DNA, the CDR3 is TGTGCCAGCAGCCCGGGGGACAGGGGGCGAGACACTGAAGCTTTCTTT.

This clone occurred a few times. The chain couples TRBV5-4 to TRBJ2-7; 8 bases line up with TRBD2. The CDR3 extends over 15 amino acids. Germline values: CDR1 SGHNT, CDR2 YYREEE (reference sequence). After removal of 0 bases from V and 5 bases from J, the junction contained 7 bases not matched to a gene. CDR3 sequence (DNA): TGTGCCAGCAGCTTGGAAGGCGGGAGGTTCCACGAGCAGTACTTC. Translation gives CASSLEGGRFHEQYF. The full variable domain, rest sourced from reference TRBV5-4 and TRBJ2-7, is ETGVTQSPTHLIKTRGQQVTLRCSSQSGHNTVSWYQQALGQGPQFIFQYYREEENGRGNFPPRFSGLQFPNYSSELNVNALELDDSALYLCASSLEGGRFHEQYFGPGTRLTVT.

The J gene is TRBJ1-1, the V gene TRBV2, with 7 bases aligning to TRBD1. CDR1 and CDR2 from the germline V gene are SNHLY and FYNNEI. J gave up 0 bases and V 11 bases, and 6 bases lay outside the gene matches. This CDR3 region has 13 residues. CDR3 sequence reads: CARTGQMNTEAFF. CDR3 nucleotides: TGTGCCCGGACGGGACAGATGAACACTGAAGCTTTCTTT.

The V call is TRBV10-1, the J call TRBJ2-2; TRBD2 agrees at 8 bases. The CDR3 covers 20 residues. Looked up from germline, CDR1 is WNHNN and CDR2 is SYGVQD (reference sequence). The V gene end was trimmed by 3 bases and the J gene end by 2 bases; junction bases not matched to a gene: 17. The CDR3 sequence: CASSEGNLGLRGGNTGELFF. The CDR3 DNA is TGCGCCAGCAGTGAAGGGAACTTGGGACTTCGGGGGGGAAACACCGGGGAGCTGTTTTTT.

This clone came up once. The chain is built from TRBV5-1 and TRBJ2-7; possible D gene TRBD2, 6 bases. This CDR3 spans 15 amino acids. The germline V gene has CDR1 SGHRS and CDR2 YFSETQ. Trimming cost V 4 bases and J 0 bases, with 14 bases left between them. CDR3 DNA: TGCGCCAGCAGCCCAAGCGGGCTGAGCTCCTACGAGCAGTACTTC. Amino acids: CASSPSGLSSYEQYF.

The rearrangement uses TRBV2 and TRBJ1-2, with D unresolved. V shed 5 bases and J shed 8 bases, with 18 bases lying between them. The CDR3 runs to 14 residues. Germline assignment: CDR1 SNHLY and CDR2 FYNNEI. The CDR3 sequence is CASSWSPGNEGYTF. In DNA form, the CDR3 reads TGTGCCAGCAGTTGGTCGCCGGGGAATGAAGGCTACACCTTC.

This chain joins TRBV9 and TRBJ1-1; D is undetermined. This CDR3 spans 13 amino acids. The V end lost 2 bases, the J end lost 5 bases, and 10 bases lay between the germline ends. Germline V lookup: CDR1 SGDLS, CDR2 YYNGEE. This chain's CDR3 is CASSVPGITEAFF. DNA of the CDR3: TGTGCCAGCAGCGTTCCCGGGATAACTGAAGCTTTCTTT.

The chain has TRBV6-1 and TRBJ1-5; tentative D call: TRBD1 (5 bases). V was trimmed by 4 bases and J by 4 bases, leaving 17 bases between them. Germline V CDR1 and CDR2: MNHNS, SASEGT. CDR3 length: 16 amino acids. CDR3 in amino acids: CASSAGTGGRNQPQHF. CDR3 in DNA: TGTGCCAGCAGTGCAGGGACGGGAGGACGTAATCAGCCCCAGCATTTT.

The chain couples TRBV6-5 to TRBJ2-7; TRBD2 is a possible D gene (6 bases). This CDR3 has 13 residues. Trimming removed 10 bases at V and 6 bases at J, with 19 bases between. CDR1 MNHEY and CDR2 SVGAGI come from the germline V gene. CDR3 sequence reads: CATRRDSPTEQYF. The CDR3 bases are TGTGCCACTCGAAGGGACTCCCCGACCGAGCAGTACTTC.

The chain employs TRBV10-1 and TRBJ2-3; a possible D gene is TRBD2 (6 bases). In germline, CDR1 is WNHNN, CDR2 SYGVQD (reference sequence). V lost 1 base to trimming and J lost 2 bases, with 13 bases between them. There are 16 residues in the CDR3. CDR3 in amino acids: CASSEFSGTLTDTQYF. For the CDR3, the DNA is TGCGCCAGCAGTGAGTTTAGCGGTACCCTCACAGATACGCAGTATTTT.

This chain connects TRBV27 to TRBJ2-1, with no clear D. CDR1 and CDR2 from the germline V gene are MNHEY and SMNVEV (reference sequence). CDR3 length equals 12 residues. V dropped 3 bases and J dropped 7 bases, with 7 bases sitting between them. This CDR3 is CASSFVPNEQFF. The CDR3 nucleotides read TGTGCCAGCAGTTTTGTTCCAAATGAGCAGTTCTTC.

The chain joins TRBV30 to TRBJ2-7, with D perhaps matching TRBD1 (5 bases). Germline lookup yields CDR1 GTSNPN and CDR2 SVGIG (reference sequence). CDR3 length equals 12 residues. Trimming left V 3 bases short and J 1 base short, with 7 bases between. The CDR3 sequence: CAWSYRSYEQYF. Here the CDR3 DNA reads TGTGCCTGGAGCTACAGGTCCTACGAGCAGTACTTC.

The chain is built from TRBV6-5 and TRBJ1-2, with D unresolved. Per the germline V gene, CDR1 is MNHEY and CDR2 is SVGAGI. V was pared by 8 bases and J by 4 bases, with 14 bases between. The CDR3 extends over 13 amino acids. CDR3 in amino acids: CASRPGGSYGYTF. CDR3 DNA sequence: TGTGCCAGCCGCCCGGGAGGAAGCTATGGCTACACCTTC.

The chain carries TRBV5-1 and TRBJ2-5, with TRBD1 matching 8 bases. The CDR3 runs 14 residues. Germline V gene lookup returns CDR1 SGHRS and CDR2 YFSETQ. V gave up 4 bases and J gave up 4 bases; unmatched junction bases: 6. This CDR3 is CASSPGQGLETQYF. The CDR3 nucleotides are TGCGCCAGCAGCCCCGGACAGGGTCTAGAGACCCAGTACTTC.

The rearrangement uses TRBV19 and TRBJ1-2, with 7 bases aligning to TRBD1. V lost 3 bases to trimming and J lost 4 bases; unmatched junction nucleotides: 17. Looked up from germline, CDR1 is LNHDA and CDR2 is SQIVND (reference sequence). This CDR3 has 18 amino acids. CDR3 sequence: CASSIRGPGTVDFYGYTF. CDR3 bases: TGTGCCAGTAGTATCCGAGGCCCCGGGACAGTCGACTTCTATGGCTACACCTTC.

The chain links TRBV19 to TRBJ1-5; weak D call: TRBD1 (5 bases). Germline assignment: CDR1 LNHDA and CDR2 SQIVND (reference sequence). This CDR3 comprises 15 residues. Trimming cost V 1 base and J 5 bases, with 12 bases left between them. As DNA, the CDR3 is TGTGCCAGTAGTATAGTGGGGGGACTGGATCAGCCCCAGCATTTT. It translates to CASSIVGGLDQPQHF.

V and J are TRBV14 and TRBJ2-1, with TRBD2 matching over 16 bases. Trimming took 4 bases from V and 7 from J; bases not matched to a gene: 1. The CDR3 extends over 15 amino acids. Looked up from germline, CDR1 is SGHDN and CDR2 is FVKESK. CDR3 protein: CASSPGLAGGNEQFF. DNA of the CDR3: TGTGCCAGCAGCCCGGGACTAGCGGGGGGGAATGAGCAGTTCTTC.

The CDR3 nucleotides are TGCGCCAGCAGTGAGACTAGTTTTCACAATGAGCAGTTCTTC. Translating gives CASSETSFHNEQFF. V is TRBV5-1 and J is TRBJ2-1, with a possible D match to TRBD2 (6 bases). Trimming left V 5 bases short and J 5 bases short, with 14 bases between. The length of the CDR3 is 14 residues. Germline V gene sequence: CDR1 SGHRS, CDR2 YFSETQ.

V and J are TRBV6-5 and TRBJ2-1; D perhaps matches TRBD1 (6 bases). Looked up from germline, CDR1 is MNHEY and CDR2 is SVGAGI. Between the trimmed V and J ends, which lost 5 bases and 9 bases, there was a span of 11 bases. This CDR3 is 12 amino acids long. This CDR3 is CASSIQGREQFF. CDR3 in DNA: TGTGCCAGCAGTATACAGGGACGTGAGCAGTTCTTC.

The chain employs TRBV2 and TRBJ2-2, with D unresolved. V was cut by 3 bases and J by 5 bases, with 7 bases left in between. CDR1 is SNHLY, CDR2 FYNNEI, per germline. The CDR3 length is 13 residues. In DNA, the CDR3 is TGTGCCAGCAGTGAGAAGCATACCGGGGAGCTGTTTTTT. Encoded protein: CASSEKHTGELFF.

This sequence joins TRBV5-1 and TRBJ2-1, with D possibly matching TRBD2 (6 bases). The CDR3 has 15 residues. Germline-derived CDR1 and CDR2 are SGHRS and YFSETQ. Trimming took 0 bases from V and 4 from J, leaving 11 bases between them. CDR3 amino acids: CASSLGLVSYNEQFF. For the CDR3, the DNA is TGCGCCAGCAGCTTGGGACTAGTTTCTTACAATGAGCAGTTCTTC.